The 30 T cell receptor beta chains listed next were all sequenced from one sample in a study of blood T cell repertoires in COVID-19. The table came from immunoSEQ multiplex PCR; TCRdb's copy has only in-frame clones and leaves some out. The sample has about 81,000 clones, 70% to 90% seen once; the top ten hold about 14%. The sample was peripheral blood. These receptors all come from a woman in her seventies with acute or convalescent COVID-19.

This clone is a singleton in its sample. This chain connects TRBV3-1 (or the pseudogene TRBV3-2) to TRBJ1-5, with D uncertain. Trimming cost V 2 bases and J 5 bases, with 7 bases left between them. This CDR3 has 13 residues. The germline gives CDR1 LGHDT, CDR2 YNNKEL (reference sequence). The CDR3 reads CASSQFVDQPQHF. For the CDR3, the DNA is TGTGCCAGCAGCCAATTCGTCGATCAGCCCCAGCATTTT.

The chain employs TRBV11-2 and TRBJ2-3, with 7 bases aligning to TRBD2. CDR3 length: 12 amino acids. V shed 3 bases and J 9 bases; nucleotides not matched to a gene: 3. CDR1 is SGHAT and CDR2 is FQNNGV in the germline V gene. The CDR3 region has the DNA TGTGCCAGCAGCTTTCCGGGAGGCACGCAGTATTTT. Translation: CASSFPGGTQYF.

This clone showed up many times. The V call is TRBV6-4, the J call TRBJ2-2; a possible D gene is TRBD2 (5 bases). Trimming left V 3 bases short and J 0 bases short, with 11 bases between. Germline CDR1 and CDR2: MRHNA and SNTAGT. The CDR3 consists of 16 residues. This chain's CDR3 is CASSETPGTNTGELFF. In DNA form, the CDR3 reads TGTGCCAGCAGTGAAACCCCGGGAACGAACACCGGGGAGCTGTTTTTT.

The chain recombines TRBV6-5 with TRBJ2-1; D uncertain. The CDR3 has 12 residues. CDR1 MNHEY and CDR2 SVGAGI come from the germline V gene. V lost 2 bases to trimming and J lost 5 bases, with 4 bases between them. Here the CDR3 reads CASSYADNEQFF. The CDR3 DNA sequence: TGTGCCAGCAGTTACGCGGACAATGAGCAGTTCTTC.

The chain is built from TRBV6-2 or TRBV6-3 and TRBJ1-6; TRBD1 might be the D (6 bases). The germline V and J ends were trimmed by 5 bases and 8 bases, with 16 bases remaining between them. CDR3 length: 15 residues. In germline, CDR1 is MNHEY, CDR2 SVGEGT. CDR3 protein: CASSPQGNKDSPLHF. DNA of the CDR3: TGTGCCAGCAGTCCCCAGGGGAATAAGGATTCACCCCTCCACTTT.

This chain joins TRBV2 and TRBJ2-1; the D is unclear. The CDR3 loop spans 16 amino acids. Deletions cut 2 bases from V and 2 bases from J, with 13 bases between. Germline lookup yields CDR1 SNHLY and CDR2 FYNNEI. The CDR3, as DNA: TGTGCCAGCAGTGAAACCCCCCCGGGTACCTACAATGAGCAGTTCTTC. Translation gives CASSETPPGTYNEQFF.

The gene calls are TRBV7-8 and TRBJ2-7; tentatively, D is TRBD2 (6 bases). Trimming cost V 1 base and J 7 bases, with 17 bases left between them. This CDR3 has 15 amino acids. Germline V gene sequence: CDR1 SGHVS, CDR2 FQNEAQ. The CDR3 sequence: CASSLGGGAIGEQYV. In DNA, the CDR3 is TGTGCCAGCAGCTTAGGTGGAGGGGCTATAGGGGAGCAGTACGTC.

The rearrangement uses TRBV28 and TRBJ2-1; 8 bases are shared with TRBD1. V was pared by 6 bases and J by 4 bases, with 8 bases of the junction left unmatched. The CDR3 has 15 amino acids. Germline V lookup: CDR1 MDHEN, CDR2 SYDVKM. CDR3 in DNA: TGTGCCAGCAGGCTTCGGACAGGGTCTTACAATGAGCAGTTCTTC. Amino acid sequence: CASRLRTGSYNEQFF.

This chain links TRBV16 with TRBJ1-1; 7 nucleotides match TRBD1. The CDR3 is 15 residues long. Germline V gene data show CDR1 as KGHSY and CDR2 as FQNENV. V was pared by 1 base and J by 1 base, with 3 bases of the junction left unmatched. The CDR3 DNA sequence: TGTGCCAGCAGCCAATTAAGACAGGGGAACACTGAAGCTTTCTTT. Residues: CASSQLRQGNTEAFF.

The rearrangement joins TRBV27 to TRBJ1-6; 7 bases are shared with TRBD1. Germline loops: CDR1 MNHEY, CDR2 SMNVEV (reference sequence). The CDR3 runs to 14 residues. With 2 bases clipped from V and 6 bases from J, the junction kept 1 base outside the gene matches. The CDR3 here is CASSLGQANSPLHF. The CDR3 nucleotides are TGTGCCAGCAGTTTAGGACAGGCTAATTCACCCCTCCACTTT.

In this sample, this clone turned up once. This chain links TRBV6-6 with TRBJ1-6; D gene unclear. The CDR3 runs 13 residues. Germline CDR1 is MNHNY and CDR2 is SVGAGI (reference sequence). Trimming stripped 0 bases from V and 13 bases from J, with 10 bases between. The CDR3 region has the DNA TGTGCCAGCAGTTACTCGGTGGTCGGGCCCCTCCACTTT. This codes for CASSYSVVGPLHF.

The chain uses TRBV30 and TRBJ1-4, with a tentative D call TRBD1 (6 bases). CDR3 length equals 11 residues. Germline lookup yields CDR1 GTSNPN and CDR2 SVGIG (reference sequence). The V gene lost 5 bases and the J gene lost 14 bases, with 15 bases spanning the gap. In nucleotides, the CDR3 is TGTGCCTGGCTAACAGGGCGGAGGCTGTTTTTT. Translation gives CAWLTGRRLFF.

The chain combines TRBV7-2 with TRBJ1-2, with 9 bases lining up with TRBD1. V shed 4 bases, J shed 0 bases, and the junction held 3 bases outside the gene matches. The germline gives CDR1 SGHTA, CDR2 FQGNSA. The CDR3 has 15 residues. In DNA, the CDR3 is TGTGCCAGCAGCTCCGGACAGGGGACTAACTATGGCTACACCTTC. Translation gives CASSSGQGTNYGYTF.

The chain has TRBV7-9 and TRBJ1-1; 7 nucleotides align to TRBD1. Trimming removed 5 bases from V and 1 base from J; junction bases left unmatched: 7. This CDR3 comprises 15 residues. The germline V gene has CDR1 SEHNR and CDR2 FQNEAQ (reference sequence). The CDR3 bases are TGTGCCAGCAGCCCAAACCGACAGGGGAACACTGAAGCTTTCTTT. Translated: CASSPNRQGNTEAFF.

This chain's CDR3 is CASSYPGQYYPYEQYV. CDR3 nucleotide sequence: TGTGCCAGCAGTTACCCTGGGCAGTATTATCCCTACGAGCAGTACGTC. The chain couples TRBV6-2 or TRBV6-3 to TRBJ2-7; D remains unclear. Germline assignment: CDR1 MNHEY and CDR2 SVGEGT. This CDR3 spans 16 amino acids. The V and J ends lost 2 bases and 2 bases respectively, with 16 bases between them.

The rearrangement joins TRBV19 to TRBJ2-3; the D gene is possibly TRBD1 (6 bases). Germline CDR1 and CDR2: LNHDA and SQIVND (reference sequence). V dropped 2 bases and J dropped 2 bases, with 23 bases sitting between them. CDR3 length: 19 residues. The CDR3 protein is CASSIIRGRGKIYTDTQYF. DNA of the CDR3: TGTGCCAGTAGTATAATCCGGGGCAGGGGTAAAATCTACACAGATACGCAGTATTTT.

V is TRBV9 and J is TRBJ2-3; TRBD2 matches at 10 bases. This CDR3 region has 15 residues. Trimming cost V 4 bases and J 2 bases; bases outside gene matches: 4. Germline CDR1 and CDR2: SGDLS and YYNGEE. CDR3 nucleotides: TGTGCCAGCAGCCGGACTAGCGGCCACACAGATACGCAGTATTTT. Its translation: CASSRTSGHTDTQYF.

This rearrangement joins TRBV5-5 to TRBJ2-7, with 7 bases that match TRBD2. Germline CDR1 is SGHKS and CDR2 is YYEKEE (reference sequence). V shed 2 bases and J 6 bases; nucleotides not matched to a gene: 5. The CDR3 consists of 13 residues. The CDR3: CASSFRDYIEQYV. In DNA, the CDR3 is TGTGCCAGCAGCTTCCGGGACTATATCGAGCAGTACGTC.

J is TRBJ2-7 and V is TRBV24-1; TRBD1 agrees at 8 bases. Germline CDR1 KGHDR, CDR2 SFDVKD. This CDR3 spans 12 amino acids. The J segment lost 5 bases and the V segment lost 12 bases, leaving 8 bases of the junction unmatched. The DNA for the CDR3 is TGTGCCTGCCCAGGGGGCGGCGACGAGCAGTACGTC. Protein sequence: CACPGGGDEQYV.

This clone has just a few counts. This chain uses TRBV5-1 with TRBJ1-1, with 8 positions matching TRBD1. The length of the CDR3 is 13 residues. Trimming cost V 4 bases and J 11 bases; bases outside gene matches: 10. Germline V gene data show CDR1 as SGHRS and CDR2 as YFSETQ. The CDR3 DNA reads TGCGCCAGCAGCGACGGGACAGGCCCGTGGGCTTTCTTT. Residues: CASSDGTGPWAFF.

The V and J genes are TRBV27 and TRBJ2-7; TRBD2 aligns across 7 bases. The CDR3 contains 13 residues. Germline V lookup: CDR1 MNHEY, CDR2 SMNVEV (reference sequence). Trimming cost V 0 bases and J 5 bases; bases outside gene matches: 1. For the CDR3, the DNA is TGTGCCAGCAGTTTATCGGGGGGGAACGAGCAGTACGTC. It specifies CASSLSGGNEQYV.

This chain joins TRBV30 and TRBJ2-3; 13 bases line up with TRBD2. The germline V gene encodes CDR1 GTSNPN and CDR2 SVGIG (reference sequence). The CDR3 loop spans 16 amino acids. The trim removed 4 bases at V and 5 bases at J, leaving 9 bases unmatched. The CDR3: CAWTIGLAGDRDTQYF. The CDR3 DNA reads as TGTGCCTGGACTATAGGACTAGCGGGAGATCGAGATACGCAGTATTTT.

This chain connects TRBV4-1 to TRBJ2-7; D may be TRBD2 (5 bases). The length of the CDR3 is 18 residues. Germline V gives CDR1 MGHRA, CDR2 YSYEKL. V lost 0 bases, J lost 4 bases, and 22 bases lay in between. CDR3 sequence: CASSQDVSGRTRVYEQYV. CDR3 coding DNA: TGCGCCAGCAGCCAAGATGTCTCCGGACGGACGAGGGTTTACGAGCAGTACGTC.

This clone was seen just once. J is TRBJ2-2 and V is TRBV6-5, with TRBD1 matching over 8 bases. Germline V gene sequence: CDR1 MNHEY, CDR2 SVGAGI. This CDR3 spans 14 amino acids. Unmatched junction bases numbered 7, after V lost 6 bases and J lost 7 bases. CDR3: CASRTTGARGELFF. In nucleotides, the CDR3 is TGTGCCAGCAGGACGACAGGGGCGCGCGGGGAGCTGTTTTTT.

The chain combines TRBV19 with TRBJ1-2; TRBD1 matches at 7 bases. Germline CDR1 is LNHDA and CDR2 is SQIVND (reference sequence). The J segment lost 7 bases and the V segment lost 4 bases, leaving 6 bases of the junction unmatched. The CDR3 is 13 residues long. The DNA for the CDR3 is TGTGCCAGTAGTACGACAGGGCGGGGTGGCTACACCTTC. Amino acids: CASSTTGRGGYTF.

On this clone itself: A read error may produce the germline difference seen at one junction end. The chain is built from TRBV4-3 and TRBJ1-1; D is unresolved. The CDR3 covers 12 residues. The V gene's germline CDR1 is LGHNA and CDR2 YSLEER. CDR3 residues: CASSQVTLELVF. Written as DNA, the CDR3 is TGCGCCAGCAGCCAAGTCACACTAGAATTGGTCTTT.

V is TRBV10-3 and J is TRBJ2-7, with a possible D match to TRBD2 (6 bases). From germline, CDR1 is ENHRY and CDR2 SYGVKD. The CDR3 has 13 amino acids. V lost 3 bases to trimming and J lost 3 bases, with 9 bases between them. CDR3 in amino acids: CAISDRGNYEQYV. CDR3 nucleotides: TGTGCCATCAGTGACCGCGGGAACTACGAGCAGTACGTC.

The rearrangement joins TRBV9 to TRBJ2-1; TRBD2 matches at 9 bases. The germline gives CDR1 SGDLS, CDR2 YYNGEE. CDR3 length: 18 amino acids. J lost 8 bases, V lost 1 base, and 16 bases had no gene match. The CDR3 DNA reads as TGTGCCAGCAGCGTATCGGCGGGAGGGCCAAATAAGTTATATGAGCAGTTCTTC. Residues: CASSVSAGGPNKLYEQFF.

V is TRBV2 and J is TRBJ2-7; D is uncertain. V was shortened by 2 bases and J by 1 base, with 18 bases between the two germline ends. CDR1 and CDR2 (germline): SNHLY, FYNNEI. CDR3 length: 17 amino acids. This chain's CDR3 is CASSELIMIGSSYEQYV. Written as DNA, the CDR3 is TGTGCCAGCAGTGAATTGATTATGATTGGCAGTTCCTACGAGCAGTACGTC.

CDR3 residues: CSVDLLGLAVTDTQYF. The CDR3 DNA follows: TGCAGCGTTGATTTACTTGGACTAGCGGTCACAGATACGCAGTATTTT. The chain couples TRBV29-1 to TRBJ2-3, with 10 bases lining up with TRBD2. The germline V gene has CDR1 SQVTM and CDR2 ANQGSEA. The ends lost 3 bases at V and 2 bases at J; junction bases unmatched: 8. CDR3 size: 16 residues.